What follows is one T cell receptor beta chain and its context. Repertoires were generated with immunoSEQ multiplex PCR, while TCRdb's copy carries only in-frame clones and drops some. This sample has 75,000 to 95,000 clones, with more than 70% found just once. V dropped 5 bases and J dropped 3 bases, with 16 bases sitting between them. Per the germline V gene, CDR1 is LGHNA and CDR2 is YNFKEQ. The CDR3 is 15 amino acids. This entry comes from a study of lymphopenia after photon versus proton radiotherapy. The chain joins TRBV4-2 to TRBJ1-1; possibly TRBD1 for D (6 bases). This material consisted of peripheral blood, taken from a patient treated with proton-based radiotherapy. The receptor was isolated from a man aged 55 to 69 with pancreatic cancer. CDR3 protein: CASSFRGGGHTEAFF. In DNA, the CDR3 is TGTGCCAGCAGCTTCCGGGGTGGGGGGCACACTGAAGCTTTCTTT.